This entry lists 28 T cell receptor beta chains sequenced from one sample in a study of tumour-infiltrating T cells in Burkitt lymphoma. TCRdb keeps only in-frame clones here, not all; method: immunoSEQ multiplex PCR. The sample includes about 15,000 clones, roughly 77% of them seen just once. Input material: tumor tissue. These receptors all come from a human donor with diffuse large B-cell lymphoma.

This chain connects TRBV19 to TRBJ1-1; D perhaps matches TRBD1 (6 bases). CDR1 and CDR2 from the germline V gene are LNHDA and SQIVND (reference sequence). With 3 bases removed from V and 2 bases from J, the gap between germline ends came to 19 bases. CDR3 length: 17 amino acids. The CDR3: CASSIGYITGRNTEAFF. The CDR3, as DNA: TGTGCCAGTAGTATTGGGTACATCACAGGGAGAAACACTGAAGCTTTCTTT. Full variable domain (missing parts from reference TRBV19 and TRBJ1-1): DGGITQSPKYLFRKEGQNVTLSCEQNLNHDAMYWYRQDPGQGLRLIYYSQIVNDFQKGDIAEGYSVSREKKESFPLTVTSAQKNPTAFYLCASSIGYITGRNTEAFFGQGTRLTVV.

This chain uses TRBV5-8 with TRBJ1-3; unclear D gene. V shed 7 bases and J shed 1 base, with 12 bases lying between them. The CDR3 runs 14 residues. Per the germline V gene, CDR1 is SGHTS and CDR2 is YDEGEE. The DNA for the CDR3 is TGTGCCAGCGACTCCAGCATATCTGGAAACACCATATATTTT. Encoded protein: CASDSSISGNTIYF.

This clone was detected once. V usage is TRBV27 and J usage is TRBJ2-3, with TRBD1 identical over 7 bases. The CDR3 covers 13 residues. Germline V gene sequence: CDR1 MNHEY, CDR2 SMNVEV (reference sequence). J gave up 3 bases and V 5 bases, and 2 bases lay outside the gene matches. The CDR3 loop is CASSETGTDTQYF. The CDR3 region has the DNA TGTGCCAGCAGTGAGACAGGGACAGATACGCAGTATTTT.

V and J are TRBV5-1 and TRBJ1-4; 12 bases agree with TRBD1. The CDR3 is made up of 23 amino acids. J gave up 5 bases and V 0 bases, and 23 bases lay outside the gene matches. CDR1 is SGHRS, CDR2 YFSETQ, per germline. The CDR3 DNA sequence: TGCGCCAGCAGCTTGGCCCGAACCCCCCCGACGGGACAGGGGGCGACCTGGAATGAAAAACTGTTTTTT. Its protein is CASSLARTPPTGQGATWNEKLFF.

The chain combines TRBV5-4 with TRBJ2-1; 12 bases align to TRBD2. CDR1 and CDR2 from the germline V gene are SGHNT and YYREEE (reference sequence). The CDR3 spans 18 residues. The V and J ends lost 0 bases and 2 bases, in that order; junction bases with no gene match: 6. The CDR3 nucleotides are TGTGCCAGCAGCTTGGGACTAGCGGGAGAACCTACCTACAATGAGCAGTTCTTC. This encodes CASSLGLAGEPTYNEQFF.

This chain connects TRBV11-3 to TRBJ2-7; D perhaps matches TRBD2 (6 bases). V was trimmed by 5 bases and J by 7 bases, leaving 15 bases between them. CDR3 length: 13 residues. Germline-derived CDR1 and CDR2 are SGHNT and YENEEA. Here the CDR3 DNA reads TGTGCCAGCAGCCCGGGACCAGCGGGTGAGCAGTACGTC. It translates to CASSPGPAGEQYV.

This rearrangement joins TRBV29-1 to TRBJ1-1; 8 bases match TRBD1. The CDR3 contains 14 residues. Germline lookup yields CDR1 SQVTM and CDR2 ANQGSEA. The V gene end was trimmed by 0 bases and the J gene end by 4 bases; junction bases not matched to a gene: 4. The CDR3 region has the DNA TGCAGCGTTGAAGAAGGCACAGGGGGCACTGAAGCTTTCTTT. Protein: CSVEEGTGGTEAFF.

J is TRBJ2-2 and V is TRBV11-1; D might be TRBD1 or TRBD2, each matching 5 bases. Germline V CDR1 and CDR2: SGHAT, FQDESV (reference sequence). V shed 5 bases and J shed 6 bases, with 19 bases lying between them. This CDR3 has 16 residues. CDR3 residues: CASSHGTRAGSGELFF. In nucleotides, the CDR3 is TGTGCCAGCAGCCACGGGACGAGGGCCGGGTCCGGGGAGCTGTTTTTT.

The chain has TRBV28 and TRBJ2-2; 15 bases match TRBD2. CDR1 MDHEN and CDR2 SYDVKM come from the germline V gene. This CDR3 region has 19 residues. The J segment lost 1 base and the V segment lost 3 bases, leaving 6 bases of the junction unmatched. The CDR3 nucleotides are TGTGCCAGCAGTTTCCAACCGGGACTAGCGGGAGGGAACACCGGGGAGCTGTTTTTT. It specifies CASSFQPGLAGGNTGELFF.

The genes are TRBV5-8 and TRBJ2-5; unclear D gene. Trimming left V 5 bases short and J 3 bases short, with 2 bases between. CDR3 length: 10 residues. Germline V gene data show CDR1 as SGHTS and CDR2 as YDEGEE. The CDR3 DNA sequence: TGTGCCAGCAGGGAAGAGACCCAGTACTTC. This translates into CASREETQYF.

V usage is TRBV7-9 and J usage is TRBJ1-2; D is possibly TRBD1 (5 bases). Germline-derived CDR1 and CDR2 are SEHNR and FQNEAQ (reference sequence). The CDR3 is 17 amino acids. V was pared by 5 bases and J by 0 bases, with 19 bases between. CDR3 amino acids: CASSPKYWDLTNYGYTF. The CDR3 DNA follows: TGTGCCAGCAGCCCAAAATACTGGGACCTCACTAACTATGGCTACACCTTC.

The genes are TRBV9 and TRBJ2-7; no reliable D call. This CDR3 contains 14 residues. V shed 0 bases and J shed 2 bases, with 9 bases lying between them. CDR1 SGDLS and CDR2 YYNGEE come from the germline V gene. The CDR3 loop is CASSVARVPYEQYF. CDR3 DNA sequence: TGTGCCAGCAGCGTAGCTAGGGTCCCCTACGAGCAGTACTTC.

The chain links TRBV9 to TRBJ2-4; D is possibly TRBD1 or TRBD2 (5 bases each). The CDR3 has 13 amino acids. V was trimmed by 0 bases and J by 8 bases, leaving 9 bases between them. The germline V gene encodes CDR1 SGDLS and CDR2 YYNGEE. DNA for the CDR3: TGTGCCAGCAGCGTAGGAGGGGTGGACATTCAGTACTTC. Protein sequence: CASSVGGVDIQYF. Drawing the rest from reference TRBV9 and TRBJ2-4, the complete variable domain is DSGVTQTPKHLITATGQRVTLRCSPRSGDLSVYWYQQSLDQGLQFLIQYYNGEERAKGNILERFSAQQFPDLHSELNLSSLELGDSALYFCASSVGGVDIQYFGAGTRLSVL.

The rearrangement uses TRBV15 and TRBJ1-4; D possibly corresponds to TRBD1 (5 bases). V lost 4 bases and J lost 5, with 14 bases in between. This CDR3 is 15 amino acids long. Per the germline V gene, CDR1 is LNHNV and CDR2 is YYDKDF (reference sequence). The DNA for the CDR3 is TGTGCCACCAGCACCCCCCGGGGGGGGAATGAAAAACTGTTTTTT. This codes for CATSTPRGGNEKLFF. The whole variable domain, remainder taken from reference TRBV15 and TRBJ1-4, is DAMVIQNPRYQVTQFGKPVTLSCSQTLNHNVMYWYQQKSSQAPKLLFHYYDKDFNNEADTPDNFQSRRPNTSFCFLDIRSPGLGDTAMYLCATSTPRGGNEKLFFGSGTQLSVL.

The chain combines TRBV5-1 with TRBJ2-7, with D unclear. From germline, CDR1 is SGHRS and CDR2 YFSETQ. The CDR3 consists of 15 residues. V was pared by 0 bases and J by 2 bases, with 12 bases between. The CDR3 sequence is CASSLVFSRAYEQYV. CDR3 DNA sequence: TGCGCCAGCAGCTTGGTTTTTAGCCGAGCCTACGAGCAGTACGTC.

The chain carries TRBV7-9 and TRBJ1-4; D possibly corresponds to TRBD1 (5 bases). Germline loops: CDR1 SEHNR, CDR2 FQNEAQ (reference sequence). Trimming took off 3 bases at V and 4 bases at J, with 21 bases between the two ends. The CDR3 is 18 amino acids. DNA of the CDR3: TGTGCCAGCAGCTTTATGGAAATCCAGGGATTAAGTAATGAAAAACTGTTTTTT. Translation: CASSFMEIQGLSNEKLFF.

V is TRBV7-6 and J is TRBJ1-1, with unresolved D. The CDR3 is 14 amino acids. V was trimmed by 1 base and J by 0 bases, leaving 6 bases between them. Germline assignment: CDR1 SGHVS and CDR2 FNYEAQ. In DNA form, the CDR3 reads TGTGCCAGCAGCTTAGTGGGCCTGAACACTGAAGCTTTCTTT. This gives the protein CASSLVGLNTEAFF.

This clone ranks as medium-sized. The chain uses TRBV4-1 and TRBJ1-1; TRBD1 aligns across 8 bases. V was clipped by 4 bases and J by 6 bases; unmatched bases: 1. The CDR3 has 12 amino acids. Germline assignment: CDR1 MGHRA and CDR2 YSYEKL. CDR3 DNA: TGCGCCAGCAGCCCGGGACAGGCTGAAGCTTTCTTT. Translated: CASSPGQAEAFF.

The chain links TRBV19 to TRBJ1-5; D is undetermined. This CDR3 has 17 amino acids. V was cut by 0 bases and J by 5 bases, with 17 bases left in between. The germline gives CDR1 LNHDA, CDR2 SQIVND (reference sequence). CDR3: CASSIDLTGYGHQPQHF. The CDR3 nucleotides are TGTGCCAGTAGTATAGATCTAACCGGGTATGGGCATCAGCCCCAGCATTTT. Drawing the rest from reference TRBV19 and TRBJ1-5, the complete variable domain is DGGITQSPKYLFRKEGQNVTLSCEQNLNHDAMYWYRQDPGQGLRLIYYSQIVNDFQKGDIAEGYSVSREKKESFPLTVTSAQKNPTAFYLCASSIDLTGYGHQPQHFGDGTRLSIL.

The V call is TRBV12-5, the J call TRBJ1-2; no definite D call. The ends were cut back, 1 base at V and 4 bases at J, with 1 base in the middle. The CDR3 covers 11 residues. Germline V CDR1 and CDR2: LGHNT, FRNRAP. The CDR3, as DNA: TGTGCTAGTGGTTTGGGCTATGGCTACACCTTC. Its translation is CASGLGYGYTF.

This chain connects TRBV13 to TRBJ2-4; 8 bases line up with TRBD2. The ends lost 5 bases at V and 0 bases at J; junction bases unmatched: 6. The CDR3 is made up of 16 amino acids. CDR1 and CDR2 (germline): PRHDT, FYEKMQ (reference sequence). The CDR3: CASSEESGRAKNIQYF. DNA of the CDR3: TGTGCCAGCAGCGAAGAGAGCGGGAGAGCCAAAAACATTCAGTACTTC.

The chain joins TRBV29-1 to TRBJ2-3; D tentatively fits TRBD1 or TRBD2 (6 bases each). V was pared by 1 base and J by 6 bases, with 11 bases between. Germline V gives CDR1 SQVTM, CDR2 ANQGSEA. The CDR3 length is 13 residues. The CDR3 sequence is CSVEGRGEDTQYF. The CDR3 DNA follows: TGCAGCGTTGAAGGGAGGGGGGAGGATACGCAGTATTTT.

The sample holds one count of this clone. The chain carries TRBV5-1 and TRBJ1-1; possibly TRBD1 for D (5 bases). The V gene lost 4 bases and the J gene lost 5 bases, with 15 bases spanning the gap. Looked up from germline, CDR1 is SGHRS and CDR2 is YFSETQ. CDR3 length: 14 residues. This chain's CDR3 is CASSPREHRTEAFF. For the CDR3, the DNA is TGCGCCAGCAGCCCCCGGGAACACAGGACTGAAGCTTTCTTT.

The genes are TRBV7-9 and TRBJ1-4, with 8 nucleotides matching TRBD1. The V segment lost 5 bases and the J segment 8 bases; nucleotides outside the gene matches: 10. Germline V CDR1 and CDR2: SEHNR, FQNEAQ (reference sequence). The CDR3 extends over 15 amino acids. The CDR3 protein is CASSQRTGWGEKLFF. In DNA, the CDR3 is TGTGCCAGCAGCCAACGGACAGGGTGGGGAGAAAAACTGTTTTTT.

The chain carries TRBV19 and TRBJ2-3, with 7 nucleotides matching TRBD2. Germline CDR1 reads LNHDA; CDR2 reads SQIVND (reference sequence). The CDR3 has 12 amino acids. The J segment lost 4 bases and the V segment lost 8 bases, leaving 3 bases of the junction unmatched. The CDR3 is CASGLGPDTQYF. Written as DNA, the CDR3 is TGTGCCAGTGGACTAGGGCCAGATACGCAGTATTTT.

The chain recombines TRBV18 with TRBJ2-1; TRBD2 matches 9 bases. CDR1 KGHSH and CDR2 LQKENI come from the germline V gene. The CDR3 runs to 15 residues. Trimming cost V 2 bases and J 2 bases; bases outside gene matches: 1. The CDR3 sequence is CASSPAGGAYNEQFF. The CDR3 coding sequence is TGTGCCAGCTCACCAGCGGGAGGGGCCTACAATGAGCAGTTCTTC.

This clone appeared a few times. This rearrangement joins TRBV7-3 to TRBJ2-1; D possibly corresponds to TRBD2 (6 bases). Germline assignment: CDR1 SGHTA and CDR2 FQGTGA. This CDR3 comprises 16 residues. Trimming shortened V by 0 bases and J by 3 bases, and 12 bases separated the two germline ends. CDR3 loop: CASSLTSLANYNEQFF. The DNA of the CDR3 is TGTGCCAGCAGCTTAACCTCCCTAGCGAACTACAATGAGCAGTTCTTC.

In its sample, this clone was seen a few times. The chain joins TRBV7-8 to TRBJ2-5, with D hard to call. Trimming took 6 bases from V and 1 from J, leaving 3 bases between them. The CDR3 is made up of 11 amino acids. Germline CDR1 reads SGHVS; CDR2 reads FQNEAQ. The CDR3 region has the DNA TGTGCCAGCAGACTCCAAGAGACCCAGTACTTC. Protein: CASRLQETQYF.